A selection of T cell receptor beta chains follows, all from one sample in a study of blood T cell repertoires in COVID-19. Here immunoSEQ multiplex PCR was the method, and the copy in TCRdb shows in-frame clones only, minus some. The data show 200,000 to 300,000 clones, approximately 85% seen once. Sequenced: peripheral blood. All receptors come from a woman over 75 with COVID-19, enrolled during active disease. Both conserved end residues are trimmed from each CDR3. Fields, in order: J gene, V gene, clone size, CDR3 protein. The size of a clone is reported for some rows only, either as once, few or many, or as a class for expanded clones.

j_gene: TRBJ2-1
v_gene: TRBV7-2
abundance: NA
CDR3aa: ASSLNRVEQF

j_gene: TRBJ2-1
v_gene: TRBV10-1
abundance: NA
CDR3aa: ASTGAGGRDEQF

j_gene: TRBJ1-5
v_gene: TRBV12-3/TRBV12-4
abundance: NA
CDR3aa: ASNRDSSGPQH

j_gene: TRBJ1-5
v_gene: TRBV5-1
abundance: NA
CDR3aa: ASSDNGGGQPQH

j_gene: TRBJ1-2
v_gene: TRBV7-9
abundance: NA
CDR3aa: ASSLNLDSNYGYT

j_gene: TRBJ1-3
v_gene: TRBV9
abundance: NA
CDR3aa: ASSVAGTGVSGNTIY

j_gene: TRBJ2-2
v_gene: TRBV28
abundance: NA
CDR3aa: ASITPLGGPRLYGTGELF

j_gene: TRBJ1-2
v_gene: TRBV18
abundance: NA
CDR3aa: ASSWDSWVGYT

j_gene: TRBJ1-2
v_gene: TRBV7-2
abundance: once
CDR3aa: ASSLVFSSANYGYT

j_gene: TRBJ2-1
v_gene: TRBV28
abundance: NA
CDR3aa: ASSSGGTNEQF